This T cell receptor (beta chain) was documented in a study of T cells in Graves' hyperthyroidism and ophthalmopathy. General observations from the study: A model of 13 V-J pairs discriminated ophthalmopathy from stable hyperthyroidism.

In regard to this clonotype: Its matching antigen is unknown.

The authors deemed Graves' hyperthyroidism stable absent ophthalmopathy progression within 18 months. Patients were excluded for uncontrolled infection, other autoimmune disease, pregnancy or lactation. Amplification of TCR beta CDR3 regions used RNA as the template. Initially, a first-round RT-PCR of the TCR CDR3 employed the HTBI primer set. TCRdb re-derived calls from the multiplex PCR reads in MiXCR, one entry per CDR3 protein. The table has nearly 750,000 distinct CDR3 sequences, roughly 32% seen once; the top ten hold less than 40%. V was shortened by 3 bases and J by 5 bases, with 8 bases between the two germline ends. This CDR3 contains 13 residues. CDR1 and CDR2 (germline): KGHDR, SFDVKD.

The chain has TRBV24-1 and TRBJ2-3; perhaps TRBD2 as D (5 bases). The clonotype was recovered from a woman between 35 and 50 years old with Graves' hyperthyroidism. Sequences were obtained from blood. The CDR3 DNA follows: TGTGCCACCAGTGATCGGGGTCAAGATACGCAGTATTTT. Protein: CATSDRGQDTQYF.